This TCR beta chain was sequenced for a study of breast tumors, draining lymph nodes, adjacent tissues. Broader study findings: Data fit most tumor T cells coming from lymph node, expanding in tumor. That most tumor T cells come from lymph nodes remained unproven. Tumor TCR diversity was below lymph nodes but above nontumor tissue. Tumor and nontumor repertoires were significantly more similar in luminal-like than in basal-like breast cancer.

V gave up 3 bases and J gave up 4 bases; unmatched junction bases: 3. Germline assignment: CDR1 SGDLS and CDR2 YYNGEE. The CDR3 contains 15 residues. Samples came from axillary lymph nodes draining the breast cancer. This clonotype was observed at least ten times. Its specificity is unknown. Each CDR3 protein is one row after TCRdb ran MiXCR on the multiplex PCR reads. The table records approximately 120,000 distinct CDR3 sequences, roughly 20% of them present only once. Specimen: axillary lymph node tissue. The chain has TRBV9 and TRBJ2-1; the match to TRBD2 covers 11 bases. The sequence derives from a female donor with breast cancer. Some clones in this sample may be carry-over from other donors' samples. In DNA form, the CDR3 reads TGTGCCAGCAGCGCCGTAGCGGGAGGGTACAATGAGCAGTTCTTC. It specifies CASSAVAGGYNEQFF.